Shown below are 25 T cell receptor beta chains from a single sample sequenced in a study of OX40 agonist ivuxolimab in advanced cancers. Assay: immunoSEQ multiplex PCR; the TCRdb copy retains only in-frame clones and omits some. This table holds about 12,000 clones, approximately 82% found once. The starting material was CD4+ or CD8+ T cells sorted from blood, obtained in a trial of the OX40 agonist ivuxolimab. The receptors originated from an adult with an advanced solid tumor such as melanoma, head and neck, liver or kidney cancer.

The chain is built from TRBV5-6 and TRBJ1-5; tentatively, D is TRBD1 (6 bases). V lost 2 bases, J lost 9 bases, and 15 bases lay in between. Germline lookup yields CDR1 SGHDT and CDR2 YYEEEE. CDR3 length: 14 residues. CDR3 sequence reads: CASSLLGGIGPQHF. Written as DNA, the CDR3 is TGTGCCAGCAGCTTATTAGGGGGAATCGGGCCCCAGCATTTT.

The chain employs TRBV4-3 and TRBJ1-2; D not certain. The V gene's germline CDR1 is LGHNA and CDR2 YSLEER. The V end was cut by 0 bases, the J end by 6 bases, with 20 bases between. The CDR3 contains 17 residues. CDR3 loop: CASSQDRERRPFDGYTF. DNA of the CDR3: TGCGCCAGCAGCCAAGATAGGGAGAGACGACCCTTTGATGGCTACACCTTC.

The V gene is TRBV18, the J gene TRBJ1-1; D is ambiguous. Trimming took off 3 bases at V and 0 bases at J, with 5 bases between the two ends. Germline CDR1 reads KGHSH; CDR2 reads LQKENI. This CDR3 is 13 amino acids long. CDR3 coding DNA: TGTGCCAGCTCACCCCTAGTGAACACTGAAGCTTTCTTT. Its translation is CASSPLVNTEAFF.

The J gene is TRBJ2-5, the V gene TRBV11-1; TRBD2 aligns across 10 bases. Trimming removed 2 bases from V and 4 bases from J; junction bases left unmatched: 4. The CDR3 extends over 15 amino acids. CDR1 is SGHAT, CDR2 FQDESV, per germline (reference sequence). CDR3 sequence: CASSLLAGGGETQYF. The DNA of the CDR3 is TGTGCCAGCAGCTTATTAGCGGGAGGTGGAGAGACCCAGTACTTC.

The CDR3 nucleotides read TGTGCCAGCACCGGGCTTTCAGGGGGCTACGAGCAGTACTTC. It yields the protein CASTGLSGGYEQYF. This chain connects TRBV28 to TRBJ2-7; 7 bases fit TRBD1. Germline values: CDR1 MDHEN, CDR2 SYDVKM. With V trimmed by 7 bases and J by 3 bases, 9 bases remained unmatched. This CDR3 contains 14 residues.

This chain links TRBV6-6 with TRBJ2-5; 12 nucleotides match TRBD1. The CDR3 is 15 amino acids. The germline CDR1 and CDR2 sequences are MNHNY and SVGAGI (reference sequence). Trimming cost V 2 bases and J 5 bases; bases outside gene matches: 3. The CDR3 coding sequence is TGTGCCAGCAGTTACGGGACAGGGGGCGGGGAGACCCAGTACTTC. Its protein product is CASSYGTGGGETQYF.

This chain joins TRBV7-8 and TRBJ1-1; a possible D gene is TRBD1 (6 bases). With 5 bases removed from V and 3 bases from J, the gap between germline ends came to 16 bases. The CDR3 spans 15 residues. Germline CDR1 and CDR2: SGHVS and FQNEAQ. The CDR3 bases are TGTGCCAGCAGCGAAGCGGGGGCGGGGGACACTGAAGCTTTCTTT. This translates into CASSEAGAGDTEAFF.

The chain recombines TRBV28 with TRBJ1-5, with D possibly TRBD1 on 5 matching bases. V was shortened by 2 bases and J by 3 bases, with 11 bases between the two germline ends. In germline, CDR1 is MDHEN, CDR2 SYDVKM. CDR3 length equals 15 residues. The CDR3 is CASSLQGGPNQPQHF. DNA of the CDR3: TGTGCCAGCAGTTTACAGGGAGGTCCCAATCAGCCCCAGCATTTT.

CDR3 in DNA: TGTGCCAGCAGCTTTCGGGGCCTGGGCTATGGCTACACCTTC. It encodes CASSFRGLGYGYTF. The V gene is TRBV2, the J gene TRBJ1-2; the D gene is possibly TRBD1 (5 bases). There are 14 residues in the CDR3. The V end lost 6 bases, the J end lost 4 bases, and 15 bases lay between the germline ends. From germline, CDR1 is SNHLY and CDR2 FYNNEI.

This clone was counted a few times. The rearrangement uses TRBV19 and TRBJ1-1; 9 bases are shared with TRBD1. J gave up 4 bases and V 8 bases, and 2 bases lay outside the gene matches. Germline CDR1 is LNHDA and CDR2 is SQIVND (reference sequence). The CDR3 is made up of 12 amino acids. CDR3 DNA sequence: TGTGCCAGTTTGACAGGGGGCACTGAAGCTTTCTTT. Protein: CASLTGGTEAFF.

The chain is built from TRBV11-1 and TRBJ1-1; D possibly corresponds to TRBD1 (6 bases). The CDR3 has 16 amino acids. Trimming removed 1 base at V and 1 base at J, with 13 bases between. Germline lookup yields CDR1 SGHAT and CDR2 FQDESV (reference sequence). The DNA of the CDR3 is TGTGCCAGCAGCTTAGGTAGCGGCAGGGGGAACACTGAAGCTTTCTTT. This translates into CASSLGSGRGNTEAFF.

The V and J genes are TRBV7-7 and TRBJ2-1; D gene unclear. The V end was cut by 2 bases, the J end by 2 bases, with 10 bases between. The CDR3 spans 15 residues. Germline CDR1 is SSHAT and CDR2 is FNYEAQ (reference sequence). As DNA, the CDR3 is TGTGCCAGCAGCTTACGAGCCACACCCTACAATGAGCAGTTCTTC. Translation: CASSLRATPYNEQFF.

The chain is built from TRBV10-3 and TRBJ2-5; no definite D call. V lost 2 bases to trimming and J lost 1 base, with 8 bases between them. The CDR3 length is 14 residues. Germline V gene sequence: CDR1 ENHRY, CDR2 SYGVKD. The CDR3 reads CAISEEWGQETQYF. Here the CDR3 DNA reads TGTGCCATCAGTGAGGAGTGGGGCCAAGAGACCCAGTACTTC.

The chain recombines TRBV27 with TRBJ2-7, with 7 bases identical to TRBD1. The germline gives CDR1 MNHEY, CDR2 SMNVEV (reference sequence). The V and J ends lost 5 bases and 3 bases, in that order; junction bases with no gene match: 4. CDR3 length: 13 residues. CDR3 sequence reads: CASSARDSYEQYF. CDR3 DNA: TGTGCCAGCAGTGCCCGGGACAGCTACGAGCAGTACTTC.

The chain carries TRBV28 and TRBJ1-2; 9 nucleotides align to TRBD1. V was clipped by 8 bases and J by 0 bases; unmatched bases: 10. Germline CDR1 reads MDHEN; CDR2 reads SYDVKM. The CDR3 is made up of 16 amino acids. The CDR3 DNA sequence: TGTGCCAGCCTGACCGGGACAGGGTACACTAACTATGGCTACACCTTC. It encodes CASLTGTGYTNYGYTF.

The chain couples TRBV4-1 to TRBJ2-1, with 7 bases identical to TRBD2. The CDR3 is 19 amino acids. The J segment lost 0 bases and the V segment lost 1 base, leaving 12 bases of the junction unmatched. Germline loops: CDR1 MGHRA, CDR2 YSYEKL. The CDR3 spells CASSQGEGRGGGSYNEQFF. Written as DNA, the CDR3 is TGCGCCAGCAGCCAAGGTGAGGGGCGGGGCGGGGGCTCCTACAATGAGCAGTTCTTC.

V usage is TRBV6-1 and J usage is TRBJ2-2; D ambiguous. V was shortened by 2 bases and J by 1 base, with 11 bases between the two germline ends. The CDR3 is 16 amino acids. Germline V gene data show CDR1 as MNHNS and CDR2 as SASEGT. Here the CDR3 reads CASSEIITENTGELFF. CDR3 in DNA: TGTGCCAGCAGTGAAATAATAACAGAGAACACCGGGGAGCTGTTTTTT.

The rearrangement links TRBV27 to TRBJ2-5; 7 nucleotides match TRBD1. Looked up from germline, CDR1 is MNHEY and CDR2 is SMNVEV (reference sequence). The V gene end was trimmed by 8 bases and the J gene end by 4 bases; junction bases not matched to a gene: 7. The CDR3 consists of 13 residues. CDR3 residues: CASWTGPVETQYF. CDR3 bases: TGTGCCAGCTGGACAGGCCCGGTAGAGACCCAGTACTTC.

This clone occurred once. This CDR3 reads CASSPGQGYNSPLHF. The CDR3 nucleotides are TGTGCCAGCAGCCCAGGACAGGGTTATAATTCACCCCTCCACTTT. The chain joins TRBV7-6 to TRBJ1-6; 8 nucleotides align to TRBD1. The germline V gene has CDR1 SGHVS and CDR2 FNYEAQ. The CDR3 has 15 residues. The ends lost 5 bases at V and 4 bases at J; junction bases unmatched: 4.

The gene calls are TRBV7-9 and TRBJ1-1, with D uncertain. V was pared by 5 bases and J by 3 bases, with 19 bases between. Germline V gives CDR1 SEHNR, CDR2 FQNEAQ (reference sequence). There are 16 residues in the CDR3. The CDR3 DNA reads TGTGCCAGCAGCAGAACCGACAAAGGCCCAGACACTGAAGCTTTCTTT. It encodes CASSRTDKGPDTEAFF.

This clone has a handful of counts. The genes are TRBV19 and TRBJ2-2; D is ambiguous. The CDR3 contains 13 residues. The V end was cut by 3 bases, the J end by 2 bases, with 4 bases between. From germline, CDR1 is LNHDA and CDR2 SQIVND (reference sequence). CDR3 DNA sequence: TGTGCCAGTAGTATTACCAACACCGGGGAGCTGTTTTTT. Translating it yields CASSITNTGELFF.

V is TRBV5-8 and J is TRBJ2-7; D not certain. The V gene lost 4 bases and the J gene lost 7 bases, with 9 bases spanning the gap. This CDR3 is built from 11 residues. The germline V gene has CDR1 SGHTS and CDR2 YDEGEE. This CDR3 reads CASSQAQEQYF. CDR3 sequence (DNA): TGTGCCAGCAGCCAAGCACAAGAGCAGTACTTC.

The CDR3 spells CASSQDQGLDSPLHF. The CDR3 DNA sequence: TGTGCCAGCAGCCAAGATCAGGGGTTAGATTCACCCCTCCACTTT. J is TRBJ1-6 and V is TRBV4-2, with D possibly matching TRBD1 (6 bases). This CDR3 comprises 15 residues. Trimming cost V 0 bases and J 8 bases, with 11 bases left between them. Germline V gives CDR1 LGHNA, CDR2 YNFKEQ.

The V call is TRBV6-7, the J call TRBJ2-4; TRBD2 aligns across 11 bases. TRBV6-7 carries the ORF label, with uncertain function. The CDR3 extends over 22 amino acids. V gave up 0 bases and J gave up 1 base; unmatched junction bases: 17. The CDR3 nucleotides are TGTGCCAGCAGTTACTCCCCCAGAAGGGTAGCGGGGGGGCCTATGGCCAAAAACATTCAGTACTTC. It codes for CASSYSPRRVAGGPMAKNIQYF.

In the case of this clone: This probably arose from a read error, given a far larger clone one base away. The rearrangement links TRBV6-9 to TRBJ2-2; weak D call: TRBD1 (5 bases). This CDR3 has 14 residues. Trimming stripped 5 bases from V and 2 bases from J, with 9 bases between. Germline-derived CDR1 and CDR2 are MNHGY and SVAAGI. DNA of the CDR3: TGTGCCAGCAGTGAGGACACTAACACCGGGGAGCTGTTTTTT. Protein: CASSEDTNTGELFF.